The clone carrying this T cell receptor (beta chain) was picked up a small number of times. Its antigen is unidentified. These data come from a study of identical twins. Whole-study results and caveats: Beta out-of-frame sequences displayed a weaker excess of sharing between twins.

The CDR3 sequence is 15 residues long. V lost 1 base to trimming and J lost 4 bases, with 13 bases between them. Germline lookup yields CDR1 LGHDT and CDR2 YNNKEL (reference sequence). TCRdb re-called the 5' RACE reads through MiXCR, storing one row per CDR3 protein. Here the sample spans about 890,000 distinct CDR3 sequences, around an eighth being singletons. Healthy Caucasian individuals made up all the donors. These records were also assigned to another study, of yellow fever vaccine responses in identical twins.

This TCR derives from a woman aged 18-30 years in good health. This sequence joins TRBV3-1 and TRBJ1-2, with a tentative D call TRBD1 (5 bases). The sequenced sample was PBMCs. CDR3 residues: CASSQGFEGTYGYTF. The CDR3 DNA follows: TGTGCCAGCAGCCAAGGTTTCGAGGGGACCTATGGCTACACCTTC.